The clone carrying this TCR beta chain was observed many times. The antigen is undetermined. In the same sample, other DNA sequences code for this CDR3. Prior to thyroid surgery, none of the patients had received any treatment. Germline loops: CDR1 SGHRS, CDR2 YFSETQ. The CDR3 spans 16 residues. Trimming removed 4 bases from V and 0 bases from J, with 13 bases in between. The data stem from a study of metastatic and nonmetastatic thyroid tumors. Study summary: Repertoires from malignant and benign thyroid patients were compared across blood and tumor or nodule tissue. Study-wide findings and caveats: Significantly higher TCR beta diversity was reportedly seen in malignant thyroid tumors than benign nodules, in blood and tumor.

Via MiXCR, TCRdb re-called the PCR reads. Of about 92,000 clones in the sample, more than 13% were seen once. What was sequenced was blood. The V gene is TRBV5-1, the J gene TRBJ1-4; D perhaps matches TRBD1 (6 bases). This clonotype originated in a female donor with papillary thyroid cancer or a benign thyroid nodule (not recorded which). Some clones in this sample may be carry-over from other donors' samples. The CDR3 nucleotides are TGCGCCAGCAGCCCGGGCTGGGGGCCAACTAATGAAAAACTGTTTTTT. This encodes CASSPGWGPTNEKLFF.